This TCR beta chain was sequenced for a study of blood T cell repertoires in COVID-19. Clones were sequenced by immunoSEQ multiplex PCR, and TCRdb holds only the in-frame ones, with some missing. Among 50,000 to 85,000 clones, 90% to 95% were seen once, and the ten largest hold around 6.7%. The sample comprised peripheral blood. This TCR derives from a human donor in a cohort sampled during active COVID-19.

CDR3 DNA: TGTGCCAGCAGTTGGGGACAGGAAAACTATGGCTACACCTTC. Translation gives CASSWGQENYGYTF. The V and J genes are TRBV28 and TRBJ1-2; 8 nucleotides agree with TRBD1. Germline trimming cut 4 bases from V and 2 bases from J; bases unmatched to any gene: 3. Germline V CDR1 and CDR2: MDHEN, SYDVKM. The CDR3 consists of 14 residues.